Reported below is one T cell receptor beta chain. This CDR3 is 15 amino acids long. The V gene's germline CDR1 is SEHNR and CDR2 FQNEAQ (reference sequence). J was trimmed by 8 bases and V by 2 bases; bases with no gene match: 9. This record comes from a study of glioma-infiltrating T cells after dendritic cell vaccination. Assay: immunoSEQ multiplex PCR; the TCRdb copy retains only in-frame clones and omits some. The sample carries about 92,000 clones, around 86% recorded once. The source is a human donor with glioblastoma. V gene TRBV7-9 combines with J gene TRBJ1-5, with TRBD1 matching over 7 bases. This specimen consisted of blood, obtained before dendritic cell vaccination. The CDR3 sequence: CASSLTGALTEPQHF. As DNA, the CDR3 is TGTGCCAGCAGCTTAACAGGGGCTCTCACGGAGCCCCAGCATTTT.